What follows are 16 T cell receptor beta chains derived from one specimen sequenced in a study of CD8 T cells in Susac syndrome. cDNA came from 0.5 to 1 ug RNA primed by random hexamers. One entry per CDR3 protein, called by TCRdb with MiXCR from the immunoSEQ multiplex PCR reads. The table records a few hundred thousand distinct CDR3 sequences, approximately 90% of them present only once. Sequenced: CD8+ T cells from PBMCs. Receptors were obtained from a human donor with multiple sclerosis.

V usage is TRBV6-2 or TRBV6-3 and J usage is TRBJ1-6; D gene unclear. The CDR3 covers 17 residues. V lost 2 bases to trimming and J lost 5 bases, with 16 bases between them. CDR1 and CDR2 (germline): MNHEY, SVGEGT. DNA for the CDR3: TGTGCCAGCAGTTACCAACGACAAGAACCTCATAATTCACCCCTCCACTTT. Encoded protein: CASSYQRQEPHNSPLHF.

This clonotype was picked up a small number of times. The J gene is TRBJ2-7, the V gene TRBV6-2 or TRBV6-3, with 7 nucleotides matching TRBD2. The CDR3 is 10 residues long. Germline-derived CDR1 and CDR2 are MNHEY and SVGEGT. The trim removed 8 bases at V and 6 bases at J, leaving 1 base unmatched. Here the CDR3 reads CASRGVEQYF. The CDR3 DNA is TGTGCCAGCCGGGGGGTCGAGCAGTACTTC.

The chain links TRBV6-5 to TRBJ1-2; the D gene is possibly TRBD1 (5 bases). The germline V gene encodes CDR1 MNHEY and CDR2 SVGAGI. With 6 bases removed from V and 1 base from J, the gap between germline ends came to 12 bases. The CDR3 totals 14 residues. In DNA, the CDR3 is TGTGCCAGCAGCCTTATGGGGGGTAACTATGGCTACACCTTC. Encoded protein: CASSLMGGNYGYTF.

The chain employs TRBV7-8 and TRBJ2-7, with a tentative D call TRBD1 (6 bases). V was trimmed by 4 bases and J by 2 bases, leaving 9 bases between them. CDR1 and CDR2 from the germline V gene are SGHVS and FQNEAQ. This CDR3 region has 13 residues. Here the CDR3 reads CASSWDNPYEQYF. DNA for the CDR3: TGTGCCAGCAGCTGGGACAACCCCTACGAGCAGTACTTC.

The chain links TRBV11-1 to TRBJ2-1, with TRBD2 matching over 8 bases. This CDR3 region has 17 residues. The junction had 15 bases not matched to a gene; V was cut back by 5 bases and J by 6 bases. Germline V gives CDR1 SGHAT, CDR2 FQDESV (reference sequence). The CDR3 coding sequence is TGTGCCAGCAGCCCCTTGATAGCGGGGCTGTTTAGCAATGAGCAGTTCTTC. This codes for CASSPLIAGLFSNEQFF. The whole variable domain, remainder taken from reference TRBV11-1 and TRBJ2-1, is EAEVAQSPRYKITEKSQAVAFWCDPISGHATLYWYRQILGQGPELLVQFQDESVVDDSQLPKDRFSAERLKGVDSTLKIQPAELGDSAMYLCASSPLIAGLFSNEQFFGPGTRLTVL.

This clonotype was picked up a small number of times. The J gene is TRBJ2-2, the V gene TRBV6-5; D is undetermined. Between the trimmed V and J ends, which lost 9 bases and 6 bases, there was a span of 17 bases. The germline V gene has CDR1 MNHEY and CDR2 SVGAGI. CDR3 length: 14 residues. In DNA form, the CDR3 reads TGTGCCAGTAGGACGGCCCAGCCGCCCGGGGAGCTGTTTTTT. Its translation is CASRTAQPPGELFF.

The chain is built from TRBV20-1 and TRBJ1-3; D is uncertain. The CDR3 extends over 15 amino acids. Trimming left V 0 bases short and J 0 bases short, with 9 bases between. Germline V gives CDR1 DFQATT, CDR2 SNEGSKA (reference sequence). The CDR3 loop is CSAREWMSSGNTIYF. Written as DNA, the CDR3 is TGCAGTGCTAGAGAGTGGATGAGCTCTGGAAACACCATATATTTT.

V and J are TRBV4-3 and TRBJ1-1; D possibly corresponds to TRBD1 (5 bases). The ends were cut back, 3 bases at V and 1 base at J, with 9 bases in the middle. The CDR3 length is 14 residues. Germline V gives CDR1 LGHNA, CDR2 YSLEER. CDR3 loop: CASSHGGQNTEAFF. The CDR3, as DNA: TGCGCCAGCAGCCACGGCGGACAGAACACTGAAGCTTTCTTT.

This rearrangement joins TRBV20-1 to TRBJ2-7, with D maybe TRBD2 (6 bases). The CDR3 spans 14 residues. Deletions cut 0 bases from V and 2 bases from J, with 11 bases between. Germline CDR1 DFQATT, CDR2 SNEGSKA (reference sequence). The CDR3 DNA sequence: TGCAGTGCTAGAGAGAGACTAGGGCCCTACGAGCAGTACTTC. Amino acids: CSARERLGPYEQYF.

This clonotype showed up just a few times. CDR3 protein: CASSYRGSYNEQFF. As DNA, the CDR3 is TGTGCCAGCAGTTACCGGGGTTCCTACAATGAGCAGTTCTTC. This chain links TRBV6-5 with TRBJ2-1; weak D call: TRBD2 (5 bases). This CDR3 contains 14 residues. The germline CDR1 and CDR2 sequences are MNHEY and SVGAGI. Trimming removed 2 bases from V and 1 base from J, with 6 bases in between.

The genes are TRBV12-3 or TRBV12-4 and TRBJ2-7; 7 bases map to TRBD1. The CDR3 sequence is 15 residues long. V shed 7 bases, J shed 3 bases, and the junction held 12 bases outside the gene matches. The CDR3: CASTTAQGVYYEQYF. CDR3 coding DNA: TGTGCCAGCACCACAGCCCAGGGGGTATACTACGAGCAGTACTTC.

In its sample, this clonotype was seen a few times. The chain combines TRBV27 with TRBJ1-1, with no clear D. The length of the CDR3 is 13 residues. CDR1 is MNHEY and CDR2 is SMNVEV in the germline V gene (reference sequence). V lost 1 base and J lost 3, with 6 bases in between. The DNA of the CDR3 is TGTGCCAGCAGTTTATGGGGTGACACTGAAGCTTTCTTT. The encoded protein is CASSLWGDTEAFF.

This clonotype was seen just once. This rearrangement joins TRBV9 to TRBJ2-5; D is possibly TRBD1 (6 bases). V dropped 4 bases and J dropped 4 bases, with 20 bases sitting between them. Germline CDR1 and CDR2: SGDLS and YYNGEE. The CDR3 consists of 16 residues. The CDR3 spells CASSKGELGGGETQYF. The CDR3, as DNA: TGTGCCAGCAGCAAGGGGGAACTAGGGGGTGGAGAGACCCAGTACTTC.

The CDR3 loop reads CASSQSLTSGGNEQFF. CDR3 DNA: TGCGCCAGCAGCCAATCTTTAACTAGCGGGGGAAATGAGCAGTTCTTC. This rearrangement joins TRBV4-1 to TRBJ2-1; 11 bases line up with TRBD2. CDR1 and CDR2 (germline): MGHRA, YSYEKL. This CDR3 contains 16 residues. V lost 2 bases and J lost 7; bases outside the gene matches: 7.

For the CDR3, the DNA is TGCAGTGCTAGAGATGGGGATAGCTCCTACAATGAGCAGTTCTTC. This translates into CSARDGDSSYNEQFF. The rearrangement joins TRBV20-1 to TRBJ2-1; D gene ambiguous. The germline V gene has CDR1 DFQATT and CDR2 SNEGSKA (reference sequence). V lost 0 bases and J 0 bases, leaving 9 bases between the germline ends. This CDR3 is built from 15 residues.

This clonotype has only one observation. The CDR3, as DNA: TGTGCCAGTGGTCTGCCCGGGACAGAGCCGTACGAGCAGTACTTC. Translation gives CASGLPGTEPYEQYF. This chain uses TRBV7-9 with TRBJ2-7; 7 positions match TRBD1. CDR3 size: 15 residues. V dropped 9 bases and J dropped 4; count of bases not matched to a gene: 15. Germline V gene sequence: CDR1 SEHNR, CDR2 FQNEAQ (reference sequence). The full variable domain, rest sourced from reference TRBV7-9 and TRBJ2-7, is DTGVSQNPRHKITKRGQNVTFRCDPISEHNRLYWYRQTLGQGPEFLTYFQNEAQLEKSRLLSDRFSAERPKGSFSTLEIQRTEQGDSAMYLCASGLPGTEPYEQYFGPGTRLTVT.